This T cell receptor beta chain stems from a study of T cell repertoires in cytomegalovirus infection. Study in general: As its CMV epitopes, the study selected recently identified HLA-C-restricted and well-studied HLA-B-restricted targets.

MiXCR, run by TCRdb on the reads, gives a single entry per CDR3 protein. The sample yields a few hundred thousand distinct CDR3 sequences, about 39% seen once. Study-level findings and limits: Clonotype analysis showed dominance of the ex vivo response by HLA-C-restricted CMV-specific TCR beta clonotypes.

With respect to this clonotype: Its antigen is not identified.

Germline-derived CDR1 and CDR2 are MNHEY and SVGEGT. The V and J ends lost 2 bases and 6 bases respectively, with 14 bases between them. The CDR3 covers 15 residues. Source: cultured PBMCs, taken from culture after CMV antigen stimulation. This chain links TRBV6-2 or TRBV6-3 with TRBJ2-1, with unresolved D. The receptor was isolated from a human donor in good health (CMV status not recorded). Some clones in this sample may be carry-over from other donors' samples. CDR3 sequence: CASSYNSIVLNEQFF. The CDR3, as DNA: TGTGCCAGCAGTTACAATTCAATAGTACTCAATGAGCAGTTCTTC.